This T cell receptor (beta chain) was identified in a study of OX40 agonist ivuxolimab in advanced cancers. About the research overall: A history of anti-PD-1, anti-PD-L1 or anti-CTLA-4 therapy was acceptable, and 40% had some.

Assay: immunoSEQ multiplex PCR; the TCRdb copy retains only in-frame clones and omits some. The sample records roughly 120,000 clones, about nine tenths being singletons. The starting material was CD4+ or CD8+ T cells sorted from blood, obtained in a trial of the OX40 agonist ivuxolimab. This TCR derives from an adult with an advanced solid tumor such as melanoma, head and neck, liver or kidney cancer.

The CDR3 sequence is CASSGRDRSRGDTQYF. CDR3 coding DNA: TGTGCCAGCAGTGGGCGGGACCGATCTAGGGGGGATACGCAGTATTTT. This chain joins TRBV6-1 and TRBJ2-3; D is perhaps TRBD1 or TRBD2 (6 bases each). CDR1 is MNHNS and CDR2 is SASEGT in the germline V gene. The CDR3 runs 16 residues. Between the trimmed V and J ends, which lost 4 bases and 6 bases, there was a span of 20 bases.